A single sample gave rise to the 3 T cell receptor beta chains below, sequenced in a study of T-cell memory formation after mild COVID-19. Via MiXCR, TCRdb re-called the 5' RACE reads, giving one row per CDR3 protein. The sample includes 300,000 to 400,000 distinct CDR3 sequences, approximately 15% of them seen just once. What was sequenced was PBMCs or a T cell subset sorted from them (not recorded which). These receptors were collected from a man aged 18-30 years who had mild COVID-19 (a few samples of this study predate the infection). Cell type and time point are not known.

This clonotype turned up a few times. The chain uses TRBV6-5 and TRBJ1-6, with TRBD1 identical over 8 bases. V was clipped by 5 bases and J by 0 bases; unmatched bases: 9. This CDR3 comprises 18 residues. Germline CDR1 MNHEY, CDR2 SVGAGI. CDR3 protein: CASSLRQGYTSYNSPLHF. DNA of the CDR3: TGTGCCAGCAGTCTTCGACAGGGGTATACCTCCTATAATTCACCCCTCCACTTT.

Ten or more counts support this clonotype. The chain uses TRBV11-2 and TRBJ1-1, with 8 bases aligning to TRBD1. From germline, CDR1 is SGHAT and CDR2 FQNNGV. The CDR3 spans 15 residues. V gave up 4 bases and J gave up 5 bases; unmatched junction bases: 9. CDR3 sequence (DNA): TGTGCCAGCAGCTCCCCTCGACAGGGGCAGACTGAAGCTTTCTTT. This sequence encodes CASSSPRQGQTEAFF.

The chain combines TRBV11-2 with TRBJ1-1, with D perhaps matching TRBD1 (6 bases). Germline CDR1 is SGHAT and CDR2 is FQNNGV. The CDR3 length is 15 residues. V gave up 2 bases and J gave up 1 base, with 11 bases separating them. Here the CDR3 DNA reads TGTGCCAGCAGCTTATTAAGGGGGGCGAACACTGAAGCTTTCTTT. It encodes CASSLLRGANTEAFF. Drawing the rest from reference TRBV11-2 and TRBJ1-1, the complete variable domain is EAGVAQSPRYKIIEKRQSVAFWCNPISGHATLYWYQQILGQGPKLLIQFQNNGVVDDSQLPKDRFSAERLKGVDSTLKIQPAKLEDSAVYLCASSLLRGANTEAFFGQGTRLTVV.